This T cell receptor (beta chain) was identified during a study of blood T cell repertoires in COVID-19. Trimming removed 0 bases from V and 2 bases from J, with 8 bases in between. The CDR3 spans 13 residues. Germline values: CDR1 GTSNPN, CDR2 SVGIG (reference sequence). Profiled with immunoSEQ multiplex PCR; TCRdb holds only in-frame clones, not every one. Among 90,000 to 120,000 clones, about 85% were seen once, and the ten largest hold 4% to 4.5%. This chain uses TRBV30 with TRBJ2-7, with D possibly matching TRBD1 (6 bases). Sequencing was carried out using peripheral blood. This receptor was obtained from a woman in her 70s with acute or convalescent COVID-19. The CDR3 bases are TGTGCCTGGAGTGTGGGGGCTACCTACGAGCAGTACTTC. It is translated as CAWSVGATYEQYF.